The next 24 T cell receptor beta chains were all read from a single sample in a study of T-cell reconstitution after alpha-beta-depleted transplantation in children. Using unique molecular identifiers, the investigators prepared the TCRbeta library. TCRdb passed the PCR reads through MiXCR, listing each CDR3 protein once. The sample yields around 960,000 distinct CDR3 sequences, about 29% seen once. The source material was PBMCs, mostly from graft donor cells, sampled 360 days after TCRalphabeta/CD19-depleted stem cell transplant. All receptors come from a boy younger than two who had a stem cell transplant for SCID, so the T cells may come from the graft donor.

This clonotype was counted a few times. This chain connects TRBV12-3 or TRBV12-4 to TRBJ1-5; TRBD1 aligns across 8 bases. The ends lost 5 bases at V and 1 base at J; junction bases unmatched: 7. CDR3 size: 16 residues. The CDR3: CASSNTGGKSNQPQHF. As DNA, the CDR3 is TGTGCCAGCAGTAATACAGGGGGTAAGAGCAATCAGCCCCAGCATTTT.

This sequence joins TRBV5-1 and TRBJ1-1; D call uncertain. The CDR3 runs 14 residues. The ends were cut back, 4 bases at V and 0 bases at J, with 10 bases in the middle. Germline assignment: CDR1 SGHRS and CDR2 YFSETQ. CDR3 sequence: CASSAQDLNTEAFF. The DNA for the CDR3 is TGCGCCAGCAGCGCCCAGGATTTGAACACTGAAGCTTTCTTT.

The CDR3 here is CASSQTLTVSAEQYF. DNA for the CDR3: TGTGCCAGCAGTCAGACTCTGACAGTTTCGGCCGAGCAGTACTTC. The chain has TRBV14 and TRBJ2-7; a weak D match, TRBD1 (5 bases). The V gene lost 6 bases and the J gene lost 6 bases, with 21 bases spanning the gap. CDR1 is SGHDN and CDR2 is FVKESK in the germline V gene. The CDR3 runs 15 residues. The whole variable domain, remainder taken from reference TRBV14 and TRBJ2-7, is EAGVTQFPSHSVIEKGQTVTLRCDPISGHDNLYWYRRVMGKEIKFLLHFVKESKQDESGMPNNRFLAERTGGTYSTLKVQPAELEDSGVYFCASSQTLTVSAEQYFGPGTRLTVT.

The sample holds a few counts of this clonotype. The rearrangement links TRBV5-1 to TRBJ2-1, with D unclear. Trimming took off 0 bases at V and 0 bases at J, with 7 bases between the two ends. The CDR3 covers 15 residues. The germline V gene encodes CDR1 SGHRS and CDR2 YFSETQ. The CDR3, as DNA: TGCGCCAGCAGCTTGGGAGTGGACTCCTACAATGAGCAGTTCTTC. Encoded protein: CASSLGVDSYNEQFF.

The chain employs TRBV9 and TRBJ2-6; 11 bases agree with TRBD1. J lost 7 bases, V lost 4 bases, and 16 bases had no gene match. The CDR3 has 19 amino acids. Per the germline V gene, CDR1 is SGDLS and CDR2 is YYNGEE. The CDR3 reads CASSRQGTGGTGRANVLTF. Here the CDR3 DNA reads TGTGCCAGCAGCCGCCAAGGGACAGGGGGGACCGGACGAGCCAACGTCCTGACTTTC.

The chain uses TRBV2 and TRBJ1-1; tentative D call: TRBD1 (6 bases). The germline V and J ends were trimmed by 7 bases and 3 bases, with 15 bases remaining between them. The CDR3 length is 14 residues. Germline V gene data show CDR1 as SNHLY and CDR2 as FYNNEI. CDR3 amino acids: CASIEQGGYTEAFF. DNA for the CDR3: TGTGCCAGCATCGAACAGGGAGGGTACACTGAAGCTTTCTTT.

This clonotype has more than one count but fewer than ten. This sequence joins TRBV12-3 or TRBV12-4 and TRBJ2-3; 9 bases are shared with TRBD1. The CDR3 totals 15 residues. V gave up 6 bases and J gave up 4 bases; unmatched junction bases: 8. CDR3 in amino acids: CASSFGQGQADTQYF. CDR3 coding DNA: TGTGCCAGCAGCTTTGGACAGGGGCAGGCAGATACGCAGTATTTT.

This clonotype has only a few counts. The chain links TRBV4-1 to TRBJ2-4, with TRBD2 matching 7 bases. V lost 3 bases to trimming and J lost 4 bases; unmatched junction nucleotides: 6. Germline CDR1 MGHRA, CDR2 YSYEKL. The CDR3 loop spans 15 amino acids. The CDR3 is CASSQVWGGKNIQYF. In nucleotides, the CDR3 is TGCGCCAGCAGCCAGGTCTGGGGGGGAAAAAACATTCAGTACTTC.

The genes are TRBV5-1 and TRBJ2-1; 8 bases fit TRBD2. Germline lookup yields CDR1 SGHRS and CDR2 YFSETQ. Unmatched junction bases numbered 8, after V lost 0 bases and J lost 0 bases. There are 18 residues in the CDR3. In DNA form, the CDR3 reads TGCGCCAGCAGCTTGGGCGGGGGGCCCCCGAGCTCCTACAATGAGCAGTTCTTC. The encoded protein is CASSLGGGPPSSYNEQFF.

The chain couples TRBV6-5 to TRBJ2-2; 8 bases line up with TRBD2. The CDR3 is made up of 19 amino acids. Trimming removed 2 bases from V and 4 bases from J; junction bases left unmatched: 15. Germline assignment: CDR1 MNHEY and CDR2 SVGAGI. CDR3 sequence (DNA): TGTGCCAGCAGTTACCGTGCGAGGATCCGGGGGGGCGGCACCGGGGAGCTGTTTTTT. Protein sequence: CASSYRARIRGGGTGELFF.

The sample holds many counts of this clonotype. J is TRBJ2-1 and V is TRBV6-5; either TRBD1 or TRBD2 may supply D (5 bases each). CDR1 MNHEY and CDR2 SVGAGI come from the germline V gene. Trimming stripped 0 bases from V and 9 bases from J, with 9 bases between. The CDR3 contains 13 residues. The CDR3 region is CASSYSRGVEQFF. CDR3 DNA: TGTGCCAGCAGTTACTCGAGGGGAGTTGAGCAGTTCTTC.

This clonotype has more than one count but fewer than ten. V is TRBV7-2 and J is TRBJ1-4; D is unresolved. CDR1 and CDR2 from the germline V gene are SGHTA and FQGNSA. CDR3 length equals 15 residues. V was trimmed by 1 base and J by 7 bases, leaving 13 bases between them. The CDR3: CASSLVWANGEKLFF. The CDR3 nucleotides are TGTGCCAGCAGCTTAGTGTGGGCGAATGGTGAAAAACTGTTTTTT.

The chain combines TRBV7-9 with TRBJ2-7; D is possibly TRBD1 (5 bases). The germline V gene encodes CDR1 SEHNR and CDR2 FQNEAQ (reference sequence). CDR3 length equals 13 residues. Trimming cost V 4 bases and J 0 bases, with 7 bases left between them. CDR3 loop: CASSSDISYEQYF. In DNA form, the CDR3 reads TGTGCCAGCAGCTCGGACATCTCCTACGAGCAGTACTTC.

The CDR3 protein is CASSMGKPETQYF. CDR3 DNA: TGTGCCAGCAGTATGGGTAAACCGGAGACCCAGTACTTC. The chain is built from TRBV12-3 or TRBV12-4 and TRBJ2-5; D ambiguous. The CDR3 loop spans 13 amino acids. Between the trimmed V and J ends, which lost 5 bases and 5 bases, there was a span of 12 bases.

This chain's CDR3 is CASSLIGLSTDTQYF. The CDR3 nucleotides are TGCGCCAGCAGCTTGATCGGGCTTAGCACAGATACGCAGTATTTT. The rearrangement joins TRBV5-1 to TRBJ2-3; D is uncertain. Trimming stripped 1 base from V and 0 bases from J, with 9 bases between. CDR1 is SGHRS and CDR2 is YFSETQ in the germline V gene. The CDR3 sequence is 15 residues long.

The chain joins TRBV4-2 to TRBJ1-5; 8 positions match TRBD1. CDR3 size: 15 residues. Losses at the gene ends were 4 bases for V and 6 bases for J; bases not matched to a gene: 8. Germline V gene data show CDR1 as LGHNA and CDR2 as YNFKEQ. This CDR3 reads CASSPAGGDGQPQHF. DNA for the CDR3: TGTGCCAGCAGCCCAGCAGGGGGCGACGGTCAGCCCCAGCATTTT.

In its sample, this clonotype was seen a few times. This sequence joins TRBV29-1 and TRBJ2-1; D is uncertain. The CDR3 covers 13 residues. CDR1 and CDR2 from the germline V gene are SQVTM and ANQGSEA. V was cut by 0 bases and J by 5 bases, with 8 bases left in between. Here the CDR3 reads CSVEDGSHNEQFF. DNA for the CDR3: TGCAGCGTTGAAGATGGCAGCCACAATGAGCAGTTCTTC.

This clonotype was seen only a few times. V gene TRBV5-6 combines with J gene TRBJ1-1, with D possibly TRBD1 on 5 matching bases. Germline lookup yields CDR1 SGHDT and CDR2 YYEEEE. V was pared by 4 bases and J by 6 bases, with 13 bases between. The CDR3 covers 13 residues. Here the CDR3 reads CASSPGAGAEAFF. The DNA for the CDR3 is TGTGCCAGCAGCCCCGGGGCTGGGGCTGAAGCTTTCTTT.

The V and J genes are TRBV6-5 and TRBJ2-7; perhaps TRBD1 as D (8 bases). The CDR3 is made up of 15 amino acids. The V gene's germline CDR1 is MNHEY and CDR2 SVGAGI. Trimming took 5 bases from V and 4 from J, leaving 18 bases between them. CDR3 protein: CASSTGDRGGYEQYF. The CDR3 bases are TGTGCCAGCAGTACTGGAGACAGGGGAGGGTACGAGCAGTACTTC.

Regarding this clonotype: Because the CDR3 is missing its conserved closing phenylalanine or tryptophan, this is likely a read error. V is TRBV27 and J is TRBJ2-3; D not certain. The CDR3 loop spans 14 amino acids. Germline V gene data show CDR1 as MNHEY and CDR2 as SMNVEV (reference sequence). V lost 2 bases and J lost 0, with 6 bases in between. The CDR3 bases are TGTGCCAGCAGTTTAGGAGACAGCACAGATACGCAGTATCTT. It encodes CASSLGDSTDTQYL.

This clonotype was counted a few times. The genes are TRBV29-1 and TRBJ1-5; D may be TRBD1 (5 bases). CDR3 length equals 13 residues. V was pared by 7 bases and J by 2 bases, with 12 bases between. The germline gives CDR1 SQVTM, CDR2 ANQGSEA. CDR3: CSARMGGNQPQHF. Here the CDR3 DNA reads TGCAGCGCGCGCATGGGGGGCAATCAGCCCCAGCATTTT.

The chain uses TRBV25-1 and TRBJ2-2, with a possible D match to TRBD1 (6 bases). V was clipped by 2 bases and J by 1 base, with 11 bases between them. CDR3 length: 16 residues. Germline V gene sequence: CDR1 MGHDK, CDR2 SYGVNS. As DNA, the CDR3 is TGTGCCAGCAGTGAAAGGGGCAGGGGGAACACCGGGGAGCTGTTTTTT. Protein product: CASSERGRGNTGELFF.

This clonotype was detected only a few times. CDR3 nucleotides: TGCAGCGTTGAATCAGGGGGCTACAATGAGCAGTTCTTC. This gives the protein CSVESGGYNEQFF. J is TRBJ2-1 and V is TRBV29-1, with TRBD1 matching over 7 bases. J was trimmed by 3 bases and V by 2 bases; bases with no gene match: 1. Germline V gene lookup returns CDR1 SQVTM and CDR2 ANQGSEA. The length of the CDR3 is 13 residues.

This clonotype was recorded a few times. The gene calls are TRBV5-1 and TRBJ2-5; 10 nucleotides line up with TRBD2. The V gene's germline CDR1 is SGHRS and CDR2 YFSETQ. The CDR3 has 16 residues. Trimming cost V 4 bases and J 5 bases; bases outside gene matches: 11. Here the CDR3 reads CASSLSGGPSGETQYF. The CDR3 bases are TGCGCCAGCAGCCTTAGCGGGGGGCCTTCTGGGGAGACCCAGTACTTC.